This record looks at one T cell receptor beta chain sequence and its context. What it binds is not known. The record originates from a study of T cell responses to AZD1222 COVID-19 vaccine. Study results and caveats: Only a handful of AZD1222 recipients tested seropositive at baseline.

Germline trimming cut 3 bases from V and 7 bases from J; bases unmatched to any gene: 3. Germline V lookup: CDR1 MNHNS, CDR2 SASEGT. This CDR3 is 13 amino acids long. Using immunoSEQ multiplex PCR, the repertoire was profiled, and TCRdb retains in-frame clones only, with some absent. The table includes 95,000 to 100,000 clones, about nine tenths detected once. The sample here was peripheral blood, taken on day 0 of AZD1222 vaccination. The chain employs TRBV6-1 and TRBJ2-1; 7 bases agree with TRBD1. The receptor was derived from an adult in good health. CDR3 amino acids: CASSEGTENEQFF. In DNA form, the CDR3 reads TGTGCCAGCAGTGAGGGGACAGAGAATGAGCAGTTCTTC.